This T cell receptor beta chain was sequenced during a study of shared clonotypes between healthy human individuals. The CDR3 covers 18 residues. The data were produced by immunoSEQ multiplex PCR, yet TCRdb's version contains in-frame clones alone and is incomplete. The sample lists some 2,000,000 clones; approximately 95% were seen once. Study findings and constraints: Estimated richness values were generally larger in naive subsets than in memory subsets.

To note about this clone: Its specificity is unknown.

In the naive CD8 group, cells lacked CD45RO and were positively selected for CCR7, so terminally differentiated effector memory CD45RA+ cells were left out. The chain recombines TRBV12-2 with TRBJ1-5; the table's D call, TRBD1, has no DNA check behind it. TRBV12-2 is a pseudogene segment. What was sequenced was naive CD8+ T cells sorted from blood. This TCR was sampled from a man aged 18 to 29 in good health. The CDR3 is CASRPRQGTGISNQPQHF. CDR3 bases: TGTGCAAGTCGCCCCCGCCAGGGGACAGGGATTAGCAATCAGCCCCAGCATTTT.